The rows below give T cell receptor beta chains drawn from one sample of a study of human thymus T cells. Produced via immunoSEQ multiplex PCR; TCRdb's table is partial and in-frame only. The sample includes some 120,000 clones, around 96% of them seen just once. The sample taken for sequencing was thymus tissue. The receptors here all came from a boy under two years old with a congenital heart defect but otherwise immunologically healthy. Each CDR3 is given with its conserved first and last residue. D genes are given only for firm matches. Size tells how often a clone was seen (once, few, many) or the class of an expanded clone, and some rows leave it out.

CDR3nt	CDR3aa	v_gene	j_gene	d_gene	abundance
TGCGCCAGCAGCGCGGGGGTGGACAGCATTCCCCACAATGAGCAGTTCTTC	CASSAGVDSIPHNEQFF	TRBV5-1	TRBJ2-1	NA	NA
TGCCGAATCCCGGACGATGAAGCTTTCTTT	CRIPDDEAFF	TRBV10-1	TRBJ1-1	NA	NA
TGCGCCAGCGGACTTGAGGCAGGGGCGAGCAATCAGCCCCAGCATTTT	CASGLEAGASNQPQHF	TRBV4-1	TRBJ1-5	NA	NA
TGTGCCAGCAGGCGCGGGCGGAGACTAGCGGGGCCACATCGGGAGACCCAGTACTTC	CASRRGRRLAGPHRETQYF	TRBV7-4	TRBJ2-5	TRBD2	NA
TGTGCCAGCAGTTTATATGGCCGGAACTATGGCTACACCTTC	CASSLYGRNYGYTF	TRBV28	TRBJ1-2	NA	NA
TGTGCCAGCGAATCCGGGGGCTTGCACACTGAAGCTTTCTTT	CASESGGLHTEAFF	TRBV6-5	TRBJ1-1	NA	NA
TGTGCCAGTAGTATACGTGGGCCGCAGCCCCAGCATTTT	CASSIRGPQPQHF	TRBV19	TRBJ1-5	NA	few
TGTGCCAGCAGTGCTACAGGGGCCGCGAATTCACCCCTCCACTTT	CASSATGAANSPLHF	TRBV28	TRBJ1-6	TRBD1	NA
TGTGCCAGCAGCGTGGGGAGGGGGAATGAAAAACTGTTTTTT	CASSVGRGNEKLFF	TRBV9	TRBJ1-4	NA	NA
TGTGCCACCGAGATTTACAGACAGTACTATGGCTACACCTTC	CATEIYRQYYGYTF	TRBV7-2	TRBJ1-2	NA	NA
TGTGCCAGCAGTGAAAGGGGTGAACTGCTGTACCAAGAGACCCAGTACTTC	CASSERGELLYQETQYF	TRBV6-1	TRBJ2-5	NA	NA
TGTGCCAGCAGCTTAATTGGACAGGACGCCTACGAGCAGTACTTC	CASSLIGQDAYEQYF	TRBV7-8	TRBJ2-7	TRBD1	NA
TGTGCCAGCAGTTCCCTGACAGCTAATAATTCACCCCTCCACTTT	CASSSLTANNSPLHF	TRBV28	TRBJ1-6	NA	NA
TGTGCCAGCAGCGTAGGTCGGGGGGGCTTGAATGAGCAGTTCTTC	CASSVGRGGLNEQFF	TRBV9	TRBJ2-1	TRBD2	NA
TGTGCCAGCAGCGGAAAAGGGTTTCCGGATAATTCACCCCTCCACTTT	CASSGKGFPDNSPLHF	TRBV9	TRBJ1-6	NA	once
TGTGCCAGCAGCCAAGTCGTATACAGGGCCAACCAAGAGACCCAGTACTTC	CASSQVVYRANQETQYF	TRBV4-2	TRBJ2-5	NA	NA
TGTGCCAGCAGCCTAGTGTCTAGCGGGTTCAATGAGCAGTTCTTC	CASSLVSSGFNEQFF	TRBV11-2	TRBJ2-1	TRBD2	NA
TGCGCCAGCAGCCCGAGGGGGGGTCGAGAGACCCAGTACTTC	CASSPRGGRETQYF	TRBV5-1	TRBJ2-5	NA	once
TGCGCCAGCAGCCTGATGACAGGGGAGGGGGAAGAGGTAGCCAAAAACATTCAGTACTTC	CASSLMTGEGEEVAKNIQYF	TRBV5-1	TRBJ2-4	NA	NA
TGTGCCAGCAGTTTAAGGGCTAGCGGGGGGGCCCACGAGCAGTACTTC	CASSLRASGGAHEQYF	TRBV28	TRBJ2-7	TRBD2	NA
TGTGCCAGCAAACACTCCCACGGCACTGAAGCTTTCTTT	CASKHSHGTEAFF	TRBV6-5	TRBJ1-1	NA	NA
TGTGCCAGCAGCTCGGGACTAGCGGGGCCCCAAGAGACCCAGTACTTC	CASSSGLAGPQETQYF	TRBV7-8	TRBJ2-5	TRBD2	NA
TGTGCCAGCAGCTTAACGACTGAGAGCTCTGGGGCCAACGTCCTGACTTTC	CASSLTTESSGANVLTF	TRBV7-3	TRBJ2-6	NA	NA
TGTGCCAGCTTTCCGGGGTATGAAAAACTGTTTTTT	CASFPGYEKLFF	TRBV6-5	TRBJ1-4	NA	NA
TGTGCCAGCAGTTACTCGGTGGCCCCGGCTTCACCCCTCCACTTT	CASSYSVAPASPLHF	TRBV6-6	TRBJ1-6	NA	NA
TGTGCCAGCAGTTATAAGCGGGGGCACGAGCAGTACTTC	CASSYKRGHEQYF	TRBV6-9	TRBJ2-7	TRBD2	once
TGTGCCAGCAGCTTAGCGCGACAGGGGGGAAAGTCCTACAATGAGCAGTTCTTC	CASSLARQGGKSYNEQFF	TRBV7-9	TRBJ2-1	TRBD1	NA
TGTGCCAGCAGCTTATCCGCAGGAGACAATGGAAACACCATATATTTT	CASSLSAGDNGNTIYF	TRBV11-3	TRBJ1-3	NA	NA
TGTGCCACCAGCAGAGATCGGGCCCGCAGTGAAAAACTGTTTTTT	CATSRDRARSEKLFF	TRBV15	TRBJ1-4	NA	NA
TGCGCCAGCAGCGGAGATAACAGGAACACTGAAGCTTTCTTT	CASSGDNRNTEAFF	TRBV5-1	TRBJ1-1	NA	NA
TGCGCCAGCAGCGCCGGGACAGATATATCCTACGAGCAGTACTTC	CASSAGTDISYEQYF	TRBV4-3	TRBJ2-7	TRBD1	NA
TGTGCCAGCAGCTTAGAATACGACGGTAATTCACCCCTCCACTTT	CASSLEYDGNSPLHF	TRBV11-3	TRBJ1-6	NA	NA
TGTGCCAGCAGCTTAGCTACAGATACGCAGTATTTT	CASSLATDTQYF	TRBV7-2	TRBJ2-3	NA	NA
TGTGCCAGCAGTTTCCCGAGATCACCCCTCCACTTT	CASSFPRSPLHF	TRBV27	TRBJ1-6	NA	NA
TGTGCCAGCAGCTTTCGCGGGGGGGGCTCCTACGAGCAGTACTTC	CASSFRGGGSYEQYF	TRBV7-9	TRBJ2-7	TRBD2	NA
TGTGCCAGCAGAGAAAGGGACTACCAAGAGACCCAGTACTTC	CASRERDYQETQYF	TRBV7-8	TRBJ2-5	NA	NA
TGCGCCAGCAGCCAAGATGCAGTCGGTAGCTCTGGAAACACCATATATTTT	CASSQDAVGSSGNTIYF	TRBV4-3	TRBJ1-3	NA	NA
TGTGCCAGCAGCTTATCGGAGACCCAGTACTTC	CASSLSETQYF	TRBV5-4	TRBJ2-5	NA	NA
TGTGCCAGCAGTTGTGGCCCACCTCTTCACGAGACCCAGTACTTC	CASSCGPPLHETQYF	TRBV28	TRBJ2-5	NA	once
TGTGCCAGCAGTTCCCACCGGCGGATTAGCAGGAAGCCCCAGCATTTT	CASSSHRRISRKPQHF	TRBV28	TRBJ1-5	NA	NA
TGTGCCAGCAGTGCAAATCTAGCGGGGGCCCCGGGCGAGCAGTACTTC	CASSANLAGAPGEQYF	TRBV28	TRBJ2-7	TRBD2	NA
TGCAGTCTCGGGGATACGCAGTATTTT	CSLGDTQYF	TRBV20-1	TRBJ2-3	NA	NA
TGTGCCAGCAGTGGGGGGTTGGGGAGCGACAAGGAGGCTTTCTTT	CASSGGLGSDKEAFF	TRBV5-4	TRBJ1-1	NA	once
TGTGCCAGCAGCCAAGAACGGGGGGGGTATGGCTACACCTTC	CASSQERGGYGYTF	TRBV14	TRBJ1-2	NA	NA
TGTGCCAGCAGTTTCGGGGGGGGAAAACTGTTTTTT	CASSFGGGKLFF	TRBV28	TRBJ1-4	NA	NA
TGTGCCAGCCAGGAAAGTAGCGCCGGGGAGCTGTTTTTT	CASQESSAGELFF	TRBV2	TRBJ2-2	NA	NA
TGTGCCGGAGTCCGGGACAGGGCGTACAATGAGCAGTTCTTC	CAGVRDRAYNEQFF	TRBV11-2	TRBJ2-1	TRBD1	NA
TGTGCCTGGAGTGTACGTTGGGCCGGGGGCAACAGTATAGATACGCAGTATTTT	CAWSVRWAGGNSIDTQYF	TRBV30	TRBJ2-3	NA	NA
TGCAGTGCTAGATGCGGCAATGAGCAGTTCTTC	CSARCGNEQFF	TRBV20-1	TRBJ2-1	NA	NA
TGTGCCAGCAGTTTGGACCGACTAGCGGGGGACAACGGTGAGCAGTTCTTC	CASSLDRLAGDNGEQFF	TRBV28	TRBJ2-1	TRBD2	NA
TGCGCCAGCAGCTTGGGCTTTTCAGAGACCCAGTACTTC	CASSLGFSETQYF	TRBV5-1	TRBJ2-5	NA	NA
TGTGCCAGCAGTTTGGGGAGCAATCAGCCCCAGCATTTT	CASSLGSNQPQHF	TRBV28	TRBJ1-5	NA	NA
TGTGCCAGCAGCCGGGACTTTATGCCTCAGTATTTT	CASSRDFMPQYF	TRBV28	TRBJ2-3	NA	NA
TGTGCCAGCAGCTTACCGATTCGCGGGGGGGCGGGCGCTTTCTTT	CASSLPIRGGAGAFF	TRBV7-8	TRBJ1-1	NA	NA
TGTGCCAGCAGCGCCCTACCCCCTGGAGGCACTTTACGGTCACCCCTCCACTTT	CASSALPPGGTLRSPLHF	TRBV7-2	TRBJ1-6	NA	NA
TGTGCCAGTAGTCCGCCCGGGGTTGCAACTAATGAAAAACTGTTTTTT	CASSPPGVATNEKLFF	TRBV19	TRBJ1-4	NA	NA
TGCGCCAGCAGCTTTAGCCGCAGCTCCTACAATGAGCAGTTCTTC	CASSFSRSSYNEQFF	TRBV5-1	TRBJ2-1	NA	once
TGTGCCAGCAGCTTAGCGGGACGGTTTATAGCTTTCTTT	CASSLAGRFIAFF	TRBV7-2	TRBJ1-1	NA	NA
TGCGCCAGCAGCAAGGAAAGGGATCAGCCCCAGCATTTT	CASSKERDQPQHF	TRBV4-3	TRBJ1-5	NA	NA
TGCGCCAGCAGCCAAGAAGATGGGGACAGGCAATATGGCTACACCTTC	CASSQEDGDRQYGYTF	TRBV4-1	TRBJ1-2	TRBD1	NA